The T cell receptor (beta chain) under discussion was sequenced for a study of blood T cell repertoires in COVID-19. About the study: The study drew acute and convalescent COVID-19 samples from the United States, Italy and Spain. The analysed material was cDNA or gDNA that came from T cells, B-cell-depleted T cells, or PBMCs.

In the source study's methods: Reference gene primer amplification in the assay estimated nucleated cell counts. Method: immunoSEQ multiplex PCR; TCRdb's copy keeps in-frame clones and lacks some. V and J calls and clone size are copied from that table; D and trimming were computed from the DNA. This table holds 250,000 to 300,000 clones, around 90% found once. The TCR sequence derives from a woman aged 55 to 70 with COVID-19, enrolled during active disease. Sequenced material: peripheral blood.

The CDR3 coding sequence is TGTGCCAGCAGCGTAGGACTAGCACTGGCAGATACGCAGTATTTT. It translates to CASSVGLALADTQYF. This chain uses TRBV9 with TRBJ2-3; 7 bases fit TRBD2. J lost 4 bases, V lost 0 bases, and 5 bases had no gene match. This CDR3 is 15 amino acids long. CDR1 is SGDLS and CDR2 is YYNGEE in the germline V gene.